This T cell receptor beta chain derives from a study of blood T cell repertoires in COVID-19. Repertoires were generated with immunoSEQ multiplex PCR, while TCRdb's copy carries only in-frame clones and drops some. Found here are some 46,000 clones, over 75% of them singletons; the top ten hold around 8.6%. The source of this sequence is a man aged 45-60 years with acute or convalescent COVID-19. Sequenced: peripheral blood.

CDR3 residues: CASSLVSSDNEQFF. As DNA, the CDR3 is TGCGCCAGCAGCTTGGTTTCGAGCGACAATGAGCAGTTCTTC. The rearrangement joins TRBV5-1 to TRBJ2-1; D remains unclear. There are 14 residues in the CDR3. Germline V CDR1 and CDR2: SGHRS, YFSETQ. V lost 0 bases, J lost 5 bases, and 9 bases lay in between.